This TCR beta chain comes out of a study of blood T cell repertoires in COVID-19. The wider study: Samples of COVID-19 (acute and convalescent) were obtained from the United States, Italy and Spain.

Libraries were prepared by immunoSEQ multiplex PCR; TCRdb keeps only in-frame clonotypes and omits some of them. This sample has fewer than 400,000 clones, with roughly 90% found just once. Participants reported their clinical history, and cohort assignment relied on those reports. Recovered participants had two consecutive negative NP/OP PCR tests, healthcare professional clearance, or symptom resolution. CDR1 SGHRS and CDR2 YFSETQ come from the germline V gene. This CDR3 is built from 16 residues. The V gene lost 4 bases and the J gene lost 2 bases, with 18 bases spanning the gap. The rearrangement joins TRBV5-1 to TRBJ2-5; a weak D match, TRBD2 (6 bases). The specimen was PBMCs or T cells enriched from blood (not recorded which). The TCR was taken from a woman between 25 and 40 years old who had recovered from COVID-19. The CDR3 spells CASSLHPGERQETQYF. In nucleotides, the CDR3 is TGCGCCAGCAGCCTACACCCGGGAGAACGACAAGAGACCCAGTACTTC.